The rows below give T cell receptor beta chains drawn from one sample of a study of cytomegalovirus exposure and HLA in healthy donors. Data came from immunoSEQ multiplex PCR; TCRdb stores just in-frame clones and leaves some out. The sample has 150,000 to 200,000 clones, around 84% seen once; the top ten hold approximately 1.7%. The sequenced sample was PBMCs. All receptors come from a woman aged 18-29 years in good health and CMV-seronegative. Both conserved end residues are part of each CDR3. Each record gives: CDR3 DNA, CDR3 protein, J gene, clone size, D gene, V gene. D genes are given only for firm matches. The size entry is marked missing in some rows and otherwise reads once, few, many or a size class.

DNA: TGTGCCAGCTCACCACCGACAGGGGGCCCCGGGGAGCTGTTTTTT; CDR3: CASSPPTGGPGELFF; J: TRBJ2-2; size: once; D: TRBD1; V: TRBV18
DNA: TGTGCCAGCAGCCCATTCAGAGTGGGGGCCACTTCTGGAAACACCATATATTTT; CDR3: CASSPFRVGATSGNTIYF; J: TRBJ1-3; size: .; D: .; V: TRBV7-9
DNA: TGTGCCAGCAGCTTCAGACAGGGTGGTTTAGCTCAGCCCCAGCATTTT; CDR3: CASSFRQGGLAQPQHF; J: TRBJ1-5; size: .; D: TRBD1; V: TRBV11-2
DNA: TGTGCCAGCAGCTTAAGGTCAGCGGAGAACTCCTACAATGAGCAGTTCTTC; CDR3: CASSLRSAENSYNEQFF; J: TRBJ2-1; size: .; D: .; V: TRBV11-3
DNA: TGTGCCAGCAGTTTATATTCAGGGAAGACTGAAGCTTTCTTT; CDR3: CASSLYSGKTEAFF; J: TRBJ1-1; size: .; D: .; V: TRBV28
DNA: TGTGCCAGCAGCCTGAGACAGGGCGGCACTGAAGCTTTCTTT; CDR3: CASSLRQGGTEAFF; J: TRBJ1-1; size: .; D: TRBD1; V: TRBV7-9
DNA: TGTGCCAGCAGGGGCAGGGGAGCCGGGGATCAGCCCCAGCATTTT; CDR3: CASRGRGAGDQPQHF; J: TRBJ1-5; size: .; D: .; V: TRBV6-1
DNA: TGTGCCAGCAGCTTGGCCAATCGGGGGGCGAACTATGGCTACACCTTC; CDR3: CASSLANRGANYGYTF; J: TRBJ1-2; size: .; D: .; V: TRBV5-5
DNA: TGTGCCAGCAGTGTTGGGACAGGGAGGACTGAAGCTTTCTTT; CDR3: CASSVGTGRTEAFF; J: TRBJ1-1; size: once; D: TRBD1; V: TRBV6-1
DNA: TGTGCCAGCAGTCCCTGGTCCGGGAAGGGCGTCTACGAGCAGTACTTC; CDR3: CASSPWSGKGVYEQYF; J: TRBJ2-7; size: .; D: .; V: TRBV27
DNA: TGCAGCGTTGTACTAGGGACAGGCAACTATGGCTACACCTTC; CDR3: CSVVLGTGNYGYTF; J: TRBJ1-2; size: .; D: TRBD1; V: TRBV29-1
DNA: TGCGCCAGCAGCGGCAGGGGCAGCTACGAGCAGTACTTC; CDR3: CASSGRGSYEQYF; J: TRBJ2-7; size: once; D: .; V: TRBV5-1
DNA: TGTGCCAACAGTCCGGGACAGAACTATGGCTACACCTTC; CDR3: CANSPGQNYGYTF; J: TRBJ1-2; size: .; D: TRBD1; V: TRBV2
DNA: TGTGCCAGCAGACCACATCAAGCGGGAGAGACAGATACGCAGTATTTT; CDR3: CASRPHQAGETDTQYF; J: TRBJ2-3; size: once; D: TRBD2; V: TRBV4-2
DNA: TGTGCCAGCAGCCGGCGGGACACCGGGGAGCTGTTTTTT; CDR3: CASSRRDTGELFF; J: TRBJ2-2; size: .; D: .; V: TRBV5-7
DNA: TGTGCCAGCAGCGTATCGGAGACTAGCAAGCCCTACGAGCAGTACTTC; CDR3: CASSVSETSKPYEQYF; J: TRBJ2-7; size: once; D: TRBD2; V: TRBV9
DNA: TGTGCCAGCAGTCGACAGGGACCGTATGAAGCTTTCTTT; CDR3: CASSRQGPYEAFF; J: TRBJ1-1; size: .; D: TRBD1; V: TRBV6-5
DNA: TGTGCCATCAGCGGGACAGGGGAACAGCCCCAGCATTTT; CDR3: CAISGTGEQPQHF; J: TRBJ1-5; size: .; D: TRBD1; V: TRBV10-3
DNA: TGTTCCAGCAGCTCTACGATTTGGGGGCCCGGGGAGCTGTTTTTT; CDR3: CSSSSTIWGPGELFF; J: TRBJ2-2; size: .; D: .; V: TRBV7-9
DNA: TGTGCCAGCAGCCCCGACAGGGGGTTGAGCACTGAAGCTTTCTTT; CDR3: CASSPDRGLSTEAFF; J: TRBJ1-1; size: once; D: TRBD1; V: TRBV6-6
DNA: TGTGCCAGTAGTCTTACTAGCGGCCGGTACAATGAGCAGTTCTTC; CDR3: CASSLTSGRYNEQFF; J: TRBJ2-1; size: .; D: TRBD2; V: TRBV19
DNA: TGCGCCAGCAGCTCGACGGGACAGGGGGCTTGGGAGCAGTACTTC; CDR3: CASSSTGQGAWEQYF; J: TRBJ2-7; size: .; D: TRBD1; V: TRBV5-1
DNA: TGTGCCAGCAGCTCACGGGTCCCCGGCACCGGGGAGCTGTTTTTT; CDR3: CASSSRVPGTGELFF; J: TRBJ2-2; size: .; D: .; V: TRBV7-9
DNA: TGTGCCAGCAGCTTTAGCGGGGGGGCGGATGAGCAGTACTTC; CDR3: CASSFSGGADEQYF; J: TRBJ2-5; size: .; D: TRBD2; V: TRBV7-2
DNA: TGTGCCAGCAGTAATACACAGAATTATGGCTACACCTTC; CDR3: CASSNTQNYGYTF; J: TRBJ1-2; size: .; D: .; V: TRBV6-5
DNA: TGTGCCAGCAGCGCAACAGGGTTATTCGGGCCCCAGCATTTT; CDR3: CASSATGLFGPQHF; J: TRBJ1-5; size: .; D: .; V: TRBV5-5
DNA: TGCGCCAGCGCCGAGACAGGGAAAATCTATGGCTACACCTTC; CDR3: CASAETGKIYGYTF; J: TRBJ1-2; size: .; D: TRBD1; V: TRBV5-1
DNA: TGTGCCAGCAGCTTAGATTCTGGCAGGGTAGAGACCCAGTACTTC; CDR3: CASSLDSGRVETQYF; J: TRBJ2-5; size: .; D: .; V: TRBV11-2
DNA: TGTGCCAGCAGCCCCCTCCTAGTGTTTCCCCCTCTTGAGCAGTTCTTC; CDR3: CASSPLLVFPPLEQFF; J: TRBJ2-1; size: .; D: .; V: TRBV7-2
DNA: TGTGCCTGGAGTACTGGGACTAGCGGGGGGGCGAATGAGCAGTTCTTC; CDR3: CAWSTGTSGGANEQFF; J: TRBJ2-1; size: few; D: TRBD2; V: TRBV30
DNA: TGTGCCATCAGGGAAGCCGAGTTCAGGGAGACCCAGTACTTC; CDR3: CAIREAEFRETQYF; J: TRBJ2-5; size: .; D: .; V: TRBV10-3
DNA: TGCGCCAGCAACCCCCTCCCCACGGGGAACACTGAAGCTTTCTTT; CDR3: CASNPLPTGNTEAFF; J: TRBJ1-1; size: once; D: .; V: TRBV5-1
DNA: TGTGCCAGCAGCTTCCGGACAGGAGGTTTGGATACCACAGATACGCAGTATTTT; CDR3: CASSFRTGGLDTTDTQYF; J: TRBJ2-3; size: .; D: TRBD1; V: TRBV9
DNA: TGTGCCAGCAGCTTAGGGGGACGGGGGGGAGGCTATGAAAAACTGTTTTTT; CDR3: CASSLGGRGGGYEKLFF; J: TRBJ1-4; size: .; D: .; V: TRBV7-2
DNA: TGTGCCAGCAGCTTCCGGGACATGGTCCCATACGAGCAGTACTTC; CDR3: CASSFRDMVPYEQYF; J: TRBJ2-7; size: .; D: .; V: TRBV11-2
DNA: TGTGCCAGCAGTGAAAGTTGGGGAGATAATTCACCCCTCCACTTT; CDR3: CASSESWGDNSPLHF; J: TRBJ1-6; size: .; D: .; V: TRBV6-4
DNA: TGTGCCAGCAGCCCTCGGACGGGCGTTGAGGGATATGGCTACACCTTC; CDR3: CASSPRTGVEGYGYTF; J: TRBJ1-2; size: .; D: .; V: TRBV7-9